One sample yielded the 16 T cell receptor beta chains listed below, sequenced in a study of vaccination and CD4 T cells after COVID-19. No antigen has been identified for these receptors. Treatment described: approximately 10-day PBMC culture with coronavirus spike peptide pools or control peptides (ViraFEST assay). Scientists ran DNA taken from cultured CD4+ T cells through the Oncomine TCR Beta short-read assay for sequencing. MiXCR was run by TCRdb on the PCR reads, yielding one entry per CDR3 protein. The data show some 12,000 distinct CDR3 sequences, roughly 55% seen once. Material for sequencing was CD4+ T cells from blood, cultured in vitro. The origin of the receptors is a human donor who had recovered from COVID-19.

In nucleotides, the CDR3 is TGCGCCAGCAGTGATTCTAGCGGGGGGGAGCATGAGCAGTTCTTC. It translates to CASSDSSGGEHEQFF. This chain links TRBV10-1 with TRBJ2-1, with 12 bases aligning to TRBD2. The CDR3 covers 15 residues. CDR1 is WNHNN, CDR2 SYGVQD, per germline (reference sequence). Trimming at V came to 3 bases and at J to 8 bases, leaving 5 bases not matched to a gene.

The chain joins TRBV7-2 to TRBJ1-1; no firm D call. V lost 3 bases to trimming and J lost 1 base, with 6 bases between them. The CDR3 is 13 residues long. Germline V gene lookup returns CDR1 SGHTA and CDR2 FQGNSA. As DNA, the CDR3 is TGTGCCAGCAGCTTTTACCAGAACACTGAAGCTTTCTTT. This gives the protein CASSFYQNTEAFF.

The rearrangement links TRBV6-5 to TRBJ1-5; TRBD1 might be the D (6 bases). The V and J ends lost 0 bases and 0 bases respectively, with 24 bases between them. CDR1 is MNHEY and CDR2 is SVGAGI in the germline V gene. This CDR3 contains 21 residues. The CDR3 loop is CASSYSRQAGAKRDSNQPQHF. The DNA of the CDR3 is TGTGCCAGCAGTTACTCGAGGCAGGCAGGGGCAAAAAGGGATAGCAATCAGCCCCAGCATTTT.

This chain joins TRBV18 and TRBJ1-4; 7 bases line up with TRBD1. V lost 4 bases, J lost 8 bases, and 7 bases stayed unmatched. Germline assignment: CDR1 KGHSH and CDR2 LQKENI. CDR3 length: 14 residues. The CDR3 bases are TGTGCCAGCTCACTAGGGGGCGCCAGGGAAAAACTGTTTTTT. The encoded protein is CASSLGGAREKLFF.

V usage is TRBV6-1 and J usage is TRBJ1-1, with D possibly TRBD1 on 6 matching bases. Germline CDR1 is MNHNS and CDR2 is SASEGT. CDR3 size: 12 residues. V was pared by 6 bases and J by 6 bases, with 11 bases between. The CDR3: CASRAGTPEAFF. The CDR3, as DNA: TGTGCCAGCAGAGCCGGGACACCTGAAGCTTTCTTT.

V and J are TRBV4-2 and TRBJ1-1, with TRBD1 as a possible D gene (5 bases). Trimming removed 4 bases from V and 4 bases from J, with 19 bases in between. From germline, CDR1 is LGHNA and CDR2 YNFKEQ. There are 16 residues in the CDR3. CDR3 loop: CASSLLQTAGGTEAFF. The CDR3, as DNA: TGTGCCAGCAGCCTCCTGCAGACGGCCGGGGGCACTGAAGCTTTCTTT.

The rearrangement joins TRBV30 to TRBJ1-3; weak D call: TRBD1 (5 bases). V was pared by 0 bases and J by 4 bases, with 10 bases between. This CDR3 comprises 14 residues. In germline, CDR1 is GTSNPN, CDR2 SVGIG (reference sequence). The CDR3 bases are TGTGCCTGGAGTGTAGGGGTGTCCGGAAACACCATATATTTT. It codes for CAWSVGVSGNTIYF.

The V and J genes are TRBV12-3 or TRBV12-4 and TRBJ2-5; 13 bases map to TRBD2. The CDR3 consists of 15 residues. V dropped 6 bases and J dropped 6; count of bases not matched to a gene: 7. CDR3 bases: TGTGCCAGCAGCCAGACTAGCGGGGGGAGAAAGACCCAGTACTTC. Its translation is CASSQTSGGRKTQYF.

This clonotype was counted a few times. CDR3 DNA: TGTGCCAGCAGCTCCTTAGCGGGACTCCCCGAGCAGTACTTC. This translates into CASSSLAGLPEQYF. The chain recombines TRBV11-2 with TRBJ2-7; the match to TRBD2 covers 8 bases. Germline CDR1 and CDR2: SGHAT and FQNNGV. Losses at the gene ends were 4 bases for V and 6 bases for J; bases not matched to a gene: 8. CDR3 size: 14 residues.

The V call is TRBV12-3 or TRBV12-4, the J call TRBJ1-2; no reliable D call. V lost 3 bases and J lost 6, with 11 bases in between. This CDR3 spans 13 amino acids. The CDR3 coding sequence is TGTGCCAGCAGTTTGAGATGGGGAAATGGCTACACCTTC. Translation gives CASSLRWGNGYTF.

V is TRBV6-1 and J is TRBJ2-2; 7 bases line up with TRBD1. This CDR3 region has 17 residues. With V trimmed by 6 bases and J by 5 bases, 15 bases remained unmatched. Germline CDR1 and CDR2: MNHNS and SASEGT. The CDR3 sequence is CASSKLRPAGGTGELFF. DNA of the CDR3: TGTGCCAGCAGCAAACTTCGTCCGGCAGGGGGAACCGGGGAGCTGTTTTTT.

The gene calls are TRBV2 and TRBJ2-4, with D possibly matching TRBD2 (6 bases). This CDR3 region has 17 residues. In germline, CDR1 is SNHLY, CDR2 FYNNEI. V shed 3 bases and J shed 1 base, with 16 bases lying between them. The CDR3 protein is CASSDTGRGRAKNIQYF. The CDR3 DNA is TGTGCCAGCAGTGATACGGGGCGGGGTAGGGCCAAAAACATTCAGTACTTC.

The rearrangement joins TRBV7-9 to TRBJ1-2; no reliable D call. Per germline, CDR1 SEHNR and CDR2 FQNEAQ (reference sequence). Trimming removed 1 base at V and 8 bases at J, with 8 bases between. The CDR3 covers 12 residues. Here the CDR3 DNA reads TGTGCCAGCAGCTTAGGACGTCAGGGCTACACCTTC. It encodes CASSLGRQGYTF. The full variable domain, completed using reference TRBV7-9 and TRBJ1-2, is DTGVSQNPRHKITKRGQNVTFRCDPISEHNRLYWYRQTLGQGPEFLTYFQNEAQLEKSRLLSDRFSAERPKGSFSTLEIQRTEQGDSAMYLCASSLGRQGYTFGSGTRLTVV.

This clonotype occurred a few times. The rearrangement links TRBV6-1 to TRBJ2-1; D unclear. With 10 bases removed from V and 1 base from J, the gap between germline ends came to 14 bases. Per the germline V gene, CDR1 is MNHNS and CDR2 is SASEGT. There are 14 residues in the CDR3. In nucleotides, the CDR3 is TGTGCCATTAGATCTGGCTATTCCTACAATGAGCAGTTCTTC. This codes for CAIRSGYSYNEQFF.

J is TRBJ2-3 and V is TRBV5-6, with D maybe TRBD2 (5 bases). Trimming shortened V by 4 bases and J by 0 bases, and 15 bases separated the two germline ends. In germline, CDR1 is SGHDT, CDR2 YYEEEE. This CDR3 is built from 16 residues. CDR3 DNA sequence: TGTGCCAGCAGCGCCCGGACTTCTGCTAGCACAGATACGCAGTATTTT. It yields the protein CASSARTSASTDTQYF.

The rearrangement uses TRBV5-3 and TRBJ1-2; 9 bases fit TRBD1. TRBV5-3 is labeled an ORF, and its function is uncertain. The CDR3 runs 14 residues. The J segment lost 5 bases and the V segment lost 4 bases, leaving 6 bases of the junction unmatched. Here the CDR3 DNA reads TGTGCCAGAAGCGGGGGACAGGGCTGGTATGGCTACACCTTC. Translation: CARSGGQGWYGYTF.